The clone carrying this T cell receptor (beta chain) came up a few times. Its target is not known. Multiple V-beta primers and a C-beta primer amplified TCRB from RNA. These TCRB libraries lack any described unique molecular identifiers. TCRdb recomputed calls from the multiplex PCR reads with MiXCR, one row per CDR3 protein. The data contain fewer than 25,000 distinct CDR3 sequences, around 68% of them seen just once; the ten biggest clones take up roughly 18%. Per the germline V gene, CDR1 is SQVTM and CDR2 is ANQGSEA. The V segment lost 1 base and the J segment 5 bases; nucleotides outside the gene matches: 14. This CDR3 contains 18 residues. This record belongs to a study of tumor-infiltrating lymphocytes in glioblastoma multiforme. General study results and limits: Detected clone frequencies may not reflect cell counts, being RNA-based.

Sequencing was carried out using peripheral blood. The receptor was derived from a male donor with glioblastoma. This chain links TRBV29-1 with TRBJ2-5, with 12 bases identical to TRBD2. The CDR3 DNA sequence: TGCAGCGTTGAAGGACTAGCGGGAGAAAGAGGGTCGTTTGAGACCCAGTACTTC. This gives the protein CSVEGLAGERGSFETQYF.